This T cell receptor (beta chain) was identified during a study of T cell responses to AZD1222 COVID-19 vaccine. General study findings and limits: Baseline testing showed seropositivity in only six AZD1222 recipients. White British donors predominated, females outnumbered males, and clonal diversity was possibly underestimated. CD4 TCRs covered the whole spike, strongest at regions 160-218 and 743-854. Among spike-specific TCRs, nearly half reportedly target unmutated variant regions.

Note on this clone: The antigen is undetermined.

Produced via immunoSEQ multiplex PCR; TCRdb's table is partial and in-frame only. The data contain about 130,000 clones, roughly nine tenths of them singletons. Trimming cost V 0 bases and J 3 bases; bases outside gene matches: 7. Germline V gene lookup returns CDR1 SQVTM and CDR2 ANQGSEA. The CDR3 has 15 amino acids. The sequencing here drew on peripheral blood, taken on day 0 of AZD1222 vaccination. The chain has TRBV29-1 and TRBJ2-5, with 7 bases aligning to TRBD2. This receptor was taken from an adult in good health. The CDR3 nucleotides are TGCAGCGTTGAAGACCTGCTTGGGGGGGAAGAGACCCAGTACTTC. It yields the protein CSVEDLLGGEETQYF.